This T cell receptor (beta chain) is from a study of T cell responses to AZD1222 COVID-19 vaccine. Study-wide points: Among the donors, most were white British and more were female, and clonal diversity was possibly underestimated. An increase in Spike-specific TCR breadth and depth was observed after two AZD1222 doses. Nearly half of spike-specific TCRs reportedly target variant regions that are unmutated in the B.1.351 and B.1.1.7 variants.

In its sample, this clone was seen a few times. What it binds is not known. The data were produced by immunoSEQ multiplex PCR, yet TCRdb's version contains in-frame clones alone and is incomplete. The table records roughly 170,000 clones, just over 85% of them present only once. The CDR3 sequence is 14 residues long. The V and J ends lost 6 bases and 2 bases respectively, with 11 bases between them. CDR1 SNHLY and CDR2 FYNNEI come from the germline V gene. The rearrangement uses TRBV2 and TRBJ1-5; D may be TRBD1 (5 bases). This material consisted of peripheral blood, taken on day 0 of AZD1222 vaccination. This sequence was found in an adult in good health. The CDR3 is CASRVDSGNQPQHF. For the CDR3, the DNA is TGTGCCAGCAGGGTAGACAGCGGCAATCAGCCCCAGCATTTT. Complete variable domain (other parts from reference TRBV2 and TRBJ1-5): EPEVTQTPSHQVTQMGQEVILRCVPISNHLYFYWYRQILGQKVEFLVSFYNNEISEKSEIFDDQFSVERPDGSNFTLKIRSTKLEDSAMYFCASRVDSGNQPQHFGDGTRLSIL.